The TCR beta chain under discussion was sequenced for a study of cytomegalovirus exposure and HLA in healthy donors. Findings and limits, study-wide: No immune exposure information besides CMV serostatus was available. A later analysis associated some 16,000 TCR beta sequences with HLA alleles at a 0.05 false discovery rate. Most TCR beta V segments were productive about 87% or about 30% of the time in an earlier analysis. In vitro assays verified that a few CMV-associated chains recognized CMV antigens specifically.

Germline CDR1 and CDR2: SGHNT and YYREEE (reference sequence). The CDR3 is made up of 13 amino acids. Trimming shortened V by 1 base and J by 5 bases, and 10 bases separated the two germline ends. To note about this clone: Its antigen remains unidentified.

The PCR ran on 60 Vbeta and 13 Jbeta primers. Sequencing used immunoSEQ multiplex PCR; TCRdb keeps in-frame clones, though not all of them. The sample holds 150,000 to 250,000 clones; 82% are singletons and the top ten take 0.098%. This chain links TRBV5-4 with TRBJ2-7; D might be TRBD2 (5 bases). The sequence was obtained from a boy aged 2 to 10 in good health and CMV-seronegative. Sequenced: PBMCs. This chain's CDR3 is CASSLYSGDEQYF. The DNA of the CDR3 is TGTGCCAGCAGCTTGTATTCCGGGGACGAGCAGTACTTC.